The T cell receptor (beta chain) under discussion was sequenced for a study of blood T cell repertoires in COVID-19. Study overall: COVID-19 samples, acute and convalescent, were from the United States, Italy and Spain. T cells, B-cell-depleted T cells, or PBMCs provided the cDNA or gDNA that served as material.

In the study's own analysis: Cell counts per sample came from amplifying reference gene primers. Profiling relied on immunoSEQ multiplex PCR, and the TCRdb table lists in-frame clones only, not all of them. That table furnishes V, J and clone size, whereas the DNA furnished D and trimming. The data contain some 71,000 clones, around 84% of them singletons. The CDR3 extends over 17 amino acids. The V and J ends lost 4 bases and 8 bases, in that order; junction bases with no gene match: 11. Germline CDR1 SGHDN, CDR2 FVKESK. Sequencing was done on a sample of peripheral blood. This clonotype originated in a woman aged 70 to 79 with acute or convalescent COVID-19. The chain links TRBV14 to TRBJ2-1; 13 nucleotides align to TRBD2. In DNA, the CDR3 is TGTGCCAGCAGCCCCCGGACTAGCGGGGGCTCCGGCGATGAGCAGTTCTTC. It encodes CASSPRTSGGSGDEQFF.